What follows are 2 T cell receptor beta chains derived from one specimen sequenced in a study of CD8+ T cells in alopecia areata. cDNA serving as the sequencing template came from extracted, reverse transcribed RNA. Data came from immunoSEQ multiplex PCR; TCRdb stores just in-frame clones and leaves some out. The table lists about 110,000 clones, 45% to 60% of them singletons. The sequencing sample was made of NKG2D-low CD8+ T cells sorted from blood. The receptors were sampled from a human donor with alopecia areata.

This chain connects TRBV28 to TRBJ2-3; D unresolved. This CDR3 is 17 amino acids long. The V and J ends lost 2 bases and 2 bases respectively, with 17 bases between them. CDR1 is MDHEN, CDR2 SYDVKM, per germline. DNA for the CDR3: TGTGCCAGCAGTTTAGGCTTGGCGTTGCGGTCCACAGATACGCAGTATTTT. As protein: CASSLGLALRSTDTQYF.

The chain has TRBV30 and TRBJ1-1; D gene unclear. V dropped 5 bases and J dropped 4 bases, with 14 bases sitting between them. The germline V gene has CDR1 GTSNPN and CDR2 SVGIG (reference sequence). The CDR3 consists of 13 residues. CDR3 coding DNA: TGTGCCTGGTGGGAGAGGGAGGTCACTGAAGCTTTCTTT. Translation gives CAWWEREVTEAFF.